This is a list of T cell receptor beta chains from one sample in a study of shared clonotypes between healthy human individuals. Clones were sequenced by immunoSEQ multiplex PCR, and TCRdb holds only the in-frame ones, with some missing. The repertoire holds some 2 million clones, with roughly 95% as singletons. Sequenced: naive CD8+ T cells sorted from blood. These receptors all come from a man aged 18 to 30 in good health. Each CDR3 is given with its conserved first and last residue. A D gene is named only where the DNA matches it firmly.

j_call	v_call	d_call	cdr3_aa
TRBJ1-4	TRBV10-2	TRBD1	CARHAGTGGISHGDCEKLFF
TRBJ2-7	TRBV11-2	NA	CASNHAGSEQYF
TRBJ2-7	TRBV7-9	TRBD1	CASNQGQGALNEQYF
TRBJ1-1	TRBV4-3	NA	CASSQDRGMYTEAFF
TRBJ2-3	TRBV4-1	NA	CASSQDEGLGTDTQYF
TRBJ2-1	TRBV11-3	NA	CASSSRQYDEQFF
TRBJ1-5	TRBV6-1	NA	CASSEGITNHQPQHF
TRBJ2-3	TRBV6-1	NA	CASSELGGLGTDTQYF
TRBJ2-3	TRBV27	TRBD1	CASSLTGASTDTQYF
TRBJ2-3	TRBV2	NA	CASSDFGLATDTQYF
TRBJ1-5	TRBV28	NA	CASISQISSNQPQHF
TRBJ1-2	TRBV28	TRBD1	CASSSRQGRGNYGYTF
TRBJ2-1	TRBV2	TRBD2	CASSRLAGGDNEQFF
TRBJ1-5	TRBV7-2	NA	CATRIVEGQPQHF
TRBJ2-7	TRBV7-9	NA	CASSPRTGDGPYEQYF
TRBJ2-3	TRBV9	TRBD2	CASSSTSGALTDTQYF
TRBJ2-1	TRBV18	TRBD2	CASSPWTSGGASYNEQFF
TRBJ2-7	TRBV29-1	NA	CSVGDYEQYF
TRBJ2-7	TRBV4-1	TRBD1	CASSERQGRKDEQYF
TRBJ2-2	TRBV9	TRBD2	CASSAPLARNTGELFF
TRBJ1-2	TRBV9	NA	CASSVGGKEFGYTF
TRBJ2-7	TRBV27	TRBD2	CASSESGGTYEQYF
TRBJ2-3	TRBV19	NA	CASSILPSGTDTQYF
TRBJ2-2	TRBV7-6	NA	CASSSLTGELFF
TRBJ2-1	TRBV10-1	NA	CASSGAIYNEQFF
TRBJ2-7	TRBV28	TRBD1	CASSSQGETYEQYF
TRBJ1-1	TRBV27	NA	CASSSTGVRTEAFF
TRBJ2-7	TRBV15	NA	CATSREGSSYEQYF
TRBJ1-1	TRBV27	NA	CASSSGTGYTEAFF
TRBJ2-1	TRBV6-5	TRBD1	CASSYSGTGYNEQFF
TRBJ2-1	TRBV27	NA	CASSLLAPSSYNEQFF
TRBJ2-5	TRBV9	NA	CASSVGWTTPYQETQYF
TRBJ2-7	TRBV5-4	NA	CASSLGRSSYEQYF
TRBJ2-5	TRBV18	TRBD1	CASSPPQSRTGQETQYF
TRBJ2-1	TRBV6-1	NA	CASSESGSSYNEQFF
TRBJ2-7	TRBV11-2	NA	CASSSSLEQYF
TRBJ2-1	TRBV7-9	NA	CASSLWVGFRDEQFF
TRBJ2-7	TRBV11-2	TRBD1	CASSLSPGQGASYEQYF
TRBJ2-7	TRBV4-1	TRBD2	CASSHLGTSGGDEQYF
TRBJ2-7	TRBV19	NA	CASSAAPSYEQYF
TRBJ1-4	TRBV13	TRBD1	CASSRGGHEKLFF
TRBJ2-7	TRBV4-1	TRBD2	CASSQDPDGLAAGSSYEQYF
TRBJ1-1	TRBV19	TRBD1	CASSTLNDRENTEAFF
TRBJ2-4	TRBV19	NA	CASSIVSGGLGDIQYF
TRBJ2-3	TRBV5-1	NA	CASRPDSTDTQYF
TRBJ2-1	TRBV7-2	NA	CASSLEGYYNEQFF
TRBJ1-1	TRBV28	NA	CASSFLENTEAFF
TRBJ1-6	TRBV5-6	TRBD1	CASSLGGTETGEGSPLHF
TRBJ2-1	TRBV2	TRBD2	CASSEHLAGDPYNEQFF
TRBJ2-7	TRBV5-6	TRBD2	CASSLTIAGGEQYF
TRBJ1-1	TRBV7-9	NA	CASSPDIFTEAFF
TRBJ2-7	TRBV11-2	NA	CASSLAGPYEQYF
TRBJ1-2	TRBV5-4	NA	CASSLWAGGEGYTF